The rows below give T cell receptor beta chains drawn from one sample of a study of T cell repertoires in cytomegalovirus infection. TCRdb re-called the reads with MiXCR, one entry per CDR3 protein. The repertoire holds 270,000 or so distinct CDR3 sequences, with 17% as singletons. The sample comprised CD8+ T cells from PBMCs. These receptors were collected from a human donor in good health (CMV status not recorded). Some clones in this sample may be carry-over from other donors' samples. Each CDR3 is given with its conserved first and last residue. The D gene is left open where the match is weak. A row's size may be missing; if present it is once, few, many or a size class.

cdr3_length: 14; j_call: TRBJ1-1; clone_size: .; d_call: .; v_call: TRBV10-3; cdr3_aa: CAISESAGRTEAFF; cdr3_nt: TGTGCCATCAGTGAGTCCGCAGGGAGAACTGAAGCTTTCTTT
cdr3_length: 19; j_call: TRBJ2-7; clone_size: .; d_call: .; v_call: TRBV6-2/TRBV6-3; cdr3_aa: CASSYSEGMGKRATYEQYF; cdr3_nt: TGTGCCAGCAGTTACTCGGAGGGGATGGGGAAAAGGGCCACCTACGAGCAGTACTTC
cdr3_length: 16; j_call: TRBJ2-5; clone_size: few; d_call: TRBD1; v_call: TRBV6-6; cdr3_aa: CASSRRDRGLGETQYF; cdr3_nt: TGTGCCAGCAGTCGCCGGGACAGGGGATTGGGAGAGACCCAGTACTTC
cdr3_length: 12; j_call: TRBJ1-2; clone_size: .; d_call: .; v_call: TRBV20-1; cdr3_aa: CSARTSYYGYTF; cdr3_nt: TGCAGTGCTAGAACCAGTTACTATGGCTACACCTTC
cdr3_length: 18; j_call: TRBJ1-1; clone_size: few; d_call: .; v_call: TRBV7-6; cdr3_aa: CASSFPPVLGRMNTEAFF; cdr3_nt: TGTGCCAGCAGCTTCCCTCCCGTACTCGGGCGCATGAACACTGAAGCTTTCTTT
cdr3_length: 14; j_call: TRBJ1-2; clone_size: .; d_call: .; v_call: TRBV9; cdr3_aa: CASSVGAQNYGYTF; cdr3_nt: TGTGCCAGCAGCGTAGGAGCACAAAACTATGGCTACACCTTC
cdr3_length: 17; j_call: TRBJ2-7; clone_size: .; d_call: .; v_call: TRBV7-6; cdr3_aa: CASSLGTRETSSYEQYF; cdr3_nt: TGTGCCAGCAGCTTAGGGACACGTGAAACTAGCTCCTACGAGCAGTACTTC
cdr3_length: 15; j_call: TRBJ1-1; clone_size: few; d_call: TRBD1; v_call: TRBV4-2; cdr3_aa: CASSLTGQGDTEAFF; cdr3_nt: TGTGCCAGCAGCCTCACAGGACAGGGTGACACTGAAGCTTTCTTT
cdr3_length: 11; j_call: TRBJ2-7; clone_size: many; d_call: .; v_call: TRBV29-1; cdr3_aa: CSVEYGLEQYF; cdr3_nt: TGCAGCGTTGAATATGGGTTAGAGCAGTACTTC
cdr3_length: 16; j_call: TRBJ2-7; clone_size: .; d_call: TRBD1; v_call: TRBV19; cdr3_aa: CASSITAWDRPYEQYF; cdr3_nt: TGTGCCAGTAGCATTACTGCGTGGGACAGGCCCTACGAGCAGTACTTC
cdr3_length: 15; j_call: TRBJ2-1; clone_size: .; d_call: TRBD2; v_call: TRBV11-3; cdr3_aa: CASSPGLAGEGEQFF; cdr3_nt: TGTGCCAGCAGCCCGGGACTAGCGGGGGAAGGTGAGCAGTTCTTC
cdr3_length: 16; j_call: TRBJ2-3; clone_size: many; d_call: TRBD2; v_call: TRBV7-6; cdr3_aa: CASSSLTSGEADTQYF; cdr3_nt: TGTGCCAGCAGCTCTCTAACTAGCGGGGAGGCAGATACGCAGTATTTT
cdr3_length: 15; j_call: TRBJ2-3; clone_size: .; d_call: .; v_call: TRBV10-2; cdr3_aa: CASSEVSGGTDTQYF; cdr3_nt: TGCGCCAGCAGTGAGGTGTCCGGCGGTACAGATACGCAGTATTTT
cdr3_length: 15; j_call: TRBJ1-2; clone_size: few; d_call: .; v_call: TRBV7-9; cdr3_aa: CASSLGDALLYGYTF; cdr3_nt: TGTGCCAGCAGCTTAGGTGACGCCCTGTTATACGGCTACACCTTC
cdr3_length: 13; j_call: TRBJ2-2; clone_size: once; d_call: .; v_call: TRBV24-1; cdr3_aa: CATSQGSVGELFF; cdr3_nt: TGTGCCACCAGCCAGGGGTCAGTCGGGGAGCTGTTTTTT
cdr3_length: 14; j_call: TRBJ1-2; clone_size: many; d_call: .; v_call: TRBV12-3/TRBV12-4; cdr3_aa: CASSLEGVGSGYTF; cdr3_nt: TGTGCCAGCAGTTTAGAGGGAGTCGGGTCCGGCTACACCTTC
cdr3_length: 13; j_call: TRBJ2-2; clone_size: .; d_call: .; v_call: TRBV20-1; cdr3_aa: CSATYKGTGELFF; cdr3_nt: TGCAGTGCTACCTATAAGGGAACCGGGGAGCTGTTTTTT
cdr3_length: 14; j_call: TRBJ1-6; clone_size: many; d_call: .; v_call: TRBV7-2; cdr3_aa: CASSWPAPASPLHF; cdr3_nt: TGTGCCAGCAGCTGGCCCGCCCCGGCGTCACCCCTCCACTTT
cdr3_length: 13; j_call: TRBJ2-5; clone_size: .; d_call: .; v_call: TRBV4-2; cdr3_aa: CASSQDNQETQYF; cdr3_nt: TGTGCCAGCAGCCAAGATAACCAAGAGACCCAGTACTTC
cdr3_length: 14; j_call: TRBJ2-7; clone_size: .; d_call: .; v_call: TRBV28; cdr3_aa: CASSLLRGTGEQYF; cdr3_nt: TGTGCCAGCAGTTTATTACGGGGTACGGGCGAGCAGTACTTC
cdr3_length: 17; j_call: TRBJ2-6; clone_size: .; d_call: .; v_call: TRBV4-2; cdr3_aa: CASSLRNEVSGANVLTF; cdr3_nt: TGTGCCAGCAGCCTGAGGAACGAAGTCTCTGGGGCCAACGTCCTGACTTTC
cdr3_length: 13; j_call: TRBJ2-3; clone_size: many; d_call: .; v_call: TRBV7-6; cdr3_aa: CASSLEWADTQYF; cdr3_nt: TGTGCCAGCAGCTTAGAATGGGCAGATACGCAGTATTTT
cdr3_length: 15; j_call: TRBJ1-2; clone_size: .; d_call: .; v_call: TRBV5-5; cdr3_aa: CASSLYPDTDYGYTF; cdr3_nt: TGTGCCAGCAGCTTGTACCCGGACACGGACTATGGCTACACCTTC
cdr3_length: 12; j_call: TRBJ2-1; clone_size: many; d_call: .; v_call: TRBV7-9; cdr3_aa: CASSVLYNEQFF; cdr3_nt: TGTGCCAGCAGCGTTCTATACAATGAGCAGTTCTTC
cdr3_length: 16; j_call: TRBJ2-3; clone_size: .; d_call: TRBD2; v_call: TRBV10-3; cdr3_aa: CAISGTSGDAIDTQYF; cdr3_nt: TGTGCCATCAGCGGGACTAGCGGGGATGCAATAGATACGCAGTATTTT
cdr3_length: 22; j_call: TRBJ2-6; clone_size: .; d_call: .; v_call: TRBV28; cdr3_aa: CASSFPGKSRTEGVAGANVLTF; cdr3_nt: TGTGCCAGCAGTTTCCCCGGGAAATCTCGTACAGAGGGGGTTGCTGGGGCCAACGTCCTGACTTTC
cdr3_length: 16; j_call: TRBJ2-2; clone_size: .; d_call: TRBD1; v_call: TRBV11-2; cdr3_aa: CASSSWTGSRTGELFF; cdr3_nt: TGTGCCAGCAGCTCGTGGACAGGGTCGAGGACCGGGGAGCTGTTTTTT
cdr3_length: 14; j_call: TRBJ1-1; clone_size: .; d_call: .; v_call: TRBV4-3; cdr3_aa: CASSQAEGNTEAFF; cdr3_nt: TGCGCCAGCAGCCAAGCAGAGGGGAACACTGAAGCTTTCTTT
cdr3_length: 17; j_call: TRBJ1-5; clone_size: few; d_call: .; v_call: TRBV9; cdr3_aa: CASSVGPGGSYGQPQHF; cdr3_nt: TGTGCCAGCAGCGTAGGACCGGGAGGGTCCTACGGTCAGCCCCAGCATTTT
cdr3_length: 14; j_call: TRBJ2-1; clone_size: .; d_call: .; v_call: TRBV4-3; cdr3_aa: CASSHLSSGNEQFF; cdr3_nt: TGCGCCAGCAGCCACCTCAGCAGCGGGAATGAGCAGTTCTTC
cdr3_length: 14; j_call: TRBJ2-1; clone_size: few; d_call: TRBD1; v_call: TRBV29-1; cdr3_aa: CSVEGQTGYGEQFF; cdr3_nt: TGCAGCGTTGAAGGCCAGACAGGGTATGGGGAGCAGTTCTTC
cdr3_length: 18; j_call: TRBJ2-5; clone_size: few; d_call: TRBD2; v_call: TRBV25-1; cdr3_aa: CASETSGGLSQLQETQYF; cdr3_nt: TGTGCCAGTGAGACTAGCGGGGGGCTTTCACAGCTCCAAGAGACCCAGTACTTC
cdr3_length: 16; j_call: TRBJ2-1; clone_size: few; d_call: TRBD2; v_call: TRBV6-1; cdr3_aa: CASSGSGGPFYNEQFF; cdr3_nt: TGTGCCAGCAGTGGTAGCGGGGGGCCATTCTACAATGAGCAGTTCTTC
cdr3_length: 18; j_call: TRBJ1-1; clone_size: .; d_call: .; v_call: TRBV2; cdr3_aa: CASSDPRSLVLGDTEAFF; cdr3_nt: TGTGCCAGCAGTGACCCCAGGAGCTTAGTCCTCGGGGACACTGAAGCTTTCTTT
cdr3_length: 12; j_call: TRBJ2-2; clone_size: few; d_call: .; v_call: TRBV19; cdr3_aa: CASKKGSGELFF; cdr3_nt: TGTGCCAGTAAAAAAGGGTCCGGGGAGCTGTTTTTT
cdr3_length: 17; j_call: TRBJ2-2; clone_size: .; d_call: .; v_call: TRBV5-6; cdr3_aa: CASSWVSEVRVTGELFF; cdr3_nt: TGTGCCAGCAGCTGGGTGTCGGAGGTGCGGGTCACCGGGGAGCTGTTTTTT
cdr3_length: 12; j_call: TRBJ2-3; clone_size: few; d_call: .; v_call: TRBV28; cdr3_aa: CASSGDTDTQYF; cdr3_nt: TGTGCCAGCAGCGGGGATACAGATACGCAGTATTTT
cdr3_length: 16; j_call: TRBJ2-7; clone_size: .; d_call: TRBD1; v_call: TRBV10-3; cdr3_aa: CAISELPGQGRYEQYF; cdr3_nt: TGTGCCATCAGTGAGTTACCGGGACAGGGGAGATACGAGCAGTACTTC
cdr3_length: 16; j_call: TRBJ2-7; clone_size: .; d_call: TRBD2; v_call: TRBV20-1; cdr3_aa: CSARDGGLAGSYEQYF; cdr3_nt: TGCAGTGCTAGAGATGGGGGACTAGCGGGCTCCTACGAGCAGTACTTC
cdr3_length: 17; j_call: TRBJ2-7; clone_size: .; d_call: TRBD2; v_call: TRBV7-9; cdr3_aa: CASSGTSGGTSSYEQYF; cdr3_nt: TGTGCCAGCAGCGGGACTAGCGGGGGGACGAGCTCCTACGAGCAGTACTTC